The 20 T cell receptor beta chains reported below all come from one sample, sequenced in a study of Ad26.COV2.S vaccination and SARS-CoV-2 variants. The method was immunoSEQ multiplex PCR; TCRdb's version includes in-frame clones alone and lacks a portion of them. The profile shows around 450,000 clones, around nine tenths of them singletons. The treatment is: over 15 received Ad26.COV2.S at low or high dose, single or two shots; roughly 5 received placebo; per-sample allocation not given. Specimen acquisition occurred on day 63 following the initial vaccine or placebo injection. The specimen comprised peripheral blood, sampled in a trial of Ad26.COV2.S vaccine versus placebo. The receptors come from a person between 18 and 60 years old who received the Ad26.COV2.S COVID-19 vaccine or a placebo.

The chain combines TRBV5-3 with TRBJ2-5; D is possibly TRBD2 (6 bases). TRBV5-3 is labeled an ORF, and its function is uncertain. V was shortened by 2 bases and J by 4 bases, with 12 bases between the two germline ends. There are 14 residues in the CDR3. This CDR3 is CARSFVLAGETQYF. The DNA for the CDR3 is TGTGCCAGAAGCTTTGTACTAGCTGGAGAGACCCAGTACTTC.

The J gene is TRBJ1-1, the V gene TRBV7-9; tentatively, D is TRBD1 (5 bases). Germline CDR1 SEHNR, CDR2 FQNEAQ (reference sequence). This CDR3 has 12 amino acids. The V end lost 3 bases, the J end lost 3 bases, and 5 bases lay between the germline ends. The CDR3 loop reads CASSFRDTEAFF. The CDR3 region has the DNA TGTGCCAGCAGCTTCAGGGACACTGAAGCTTTCTTT.

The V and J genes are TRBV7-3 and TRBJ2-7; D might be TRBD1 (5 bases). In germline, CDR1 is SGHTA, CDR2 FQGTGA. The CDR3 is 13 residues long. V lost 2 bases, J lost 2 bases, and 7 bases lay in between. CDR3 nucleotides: TGTGCCAGCAGCTTAGACAGTCCCTACGAGCAGTACTTC. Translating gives CASSLDSPYEQYF.

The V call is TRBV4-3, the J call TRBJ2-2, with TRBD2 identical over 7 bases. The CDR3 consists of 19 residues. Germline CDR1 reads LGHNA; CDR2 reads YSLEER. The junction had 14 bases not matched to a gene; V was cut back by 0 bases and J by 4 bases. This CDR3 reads CASSQDNPEAGWSTGELFF. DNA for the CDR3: TGCGCCAGCAGCCAAGATAATCCGGAAGCGGGGTGGTCCACCGGGGAGCTGTTTTTT.

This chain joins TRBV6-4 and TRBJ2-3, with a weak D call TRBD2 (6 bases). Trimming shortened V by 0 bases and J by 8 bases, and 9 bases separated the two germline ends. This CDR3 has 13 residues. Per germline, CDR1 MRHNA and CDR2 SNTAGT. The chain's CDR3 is CASSDSRGGTQYF. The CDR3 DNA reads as TGTGCCAGCAGTGACTCTAGGGGAGGTACGCAGTATTTT.

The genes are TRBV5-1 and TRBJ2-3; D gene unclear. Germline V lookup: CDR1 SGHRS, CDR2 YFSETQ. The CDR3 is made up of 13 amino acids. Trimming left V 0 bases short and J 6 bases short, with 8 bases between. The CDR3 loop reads CASSLDSPDTQYF. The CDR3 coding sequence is TGCGCCAGCAGCTTGGACTCTCCTGATACGCAGTATTTT.

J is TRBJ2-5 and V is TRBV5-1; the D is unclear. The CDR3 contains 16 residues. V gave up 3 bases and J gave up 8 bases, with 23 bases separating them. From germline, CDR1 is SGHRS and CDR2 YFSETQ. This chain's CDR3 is CASSSEGMTGATTQYF. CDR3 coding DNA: TGCGCCAGCAGCTCAGAAGGAATGACGGGTGCAACAACCCAGTACTTC.

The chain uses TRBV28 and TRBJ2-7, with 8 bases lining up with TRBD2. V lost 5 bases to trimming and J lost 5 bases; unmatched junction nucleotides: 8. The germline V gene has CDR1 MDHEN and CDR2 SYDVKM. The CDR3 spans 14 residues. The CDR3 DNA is TGTGCCAGCAGTCCTCTGAGCGGGGGCCACGAGCAGTACTTC. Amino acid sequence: CASSPLSGGHEQYF.

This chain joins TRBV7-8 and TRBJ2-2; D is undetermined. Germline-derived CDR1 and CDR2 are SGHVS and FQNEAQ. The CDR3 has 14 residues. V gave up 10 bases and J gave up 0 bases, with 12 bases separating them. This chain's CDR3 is CAIPSRSNTGELFF. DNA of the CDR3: TGTGCCATCCCTAGTAGGTCGAACACCGGGGAGCTGTTTTTT. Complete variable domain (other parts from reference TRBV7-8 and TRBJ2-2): GAGVSQSPRYKVAKRGQDVALRCDPISGHVSLFWYQQALGQGPEFLTYFQNEAQLDKSGLPSDRFFAERPEGSVSTLKIQRTQQEDSAVYLCAIPSRSNTGELFFGEGSRLTVL.

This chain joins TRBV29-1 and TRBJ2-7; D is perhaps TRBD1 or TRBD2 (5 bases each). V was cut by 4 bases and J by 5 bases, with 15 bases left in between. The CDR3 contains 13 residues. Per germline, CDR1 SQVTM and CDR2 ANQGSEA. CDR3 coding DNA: TGCAGCGTTGCCCCGGGGAAGGGGAACGAGCAGTACTTC. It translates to CSVAPGKGNEQYF.

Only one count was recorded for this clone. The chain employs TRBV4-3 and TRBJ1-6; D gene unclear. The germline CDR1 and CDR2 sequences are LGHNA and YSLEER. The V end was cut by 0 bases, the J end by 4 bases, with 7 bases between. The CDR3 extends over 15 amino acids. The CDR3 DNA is TGCGCCAGCAGCCAAGACGAGGGTTATAATTCACCCCTCCACTTT. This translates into CASSQDEGYNSPLHF.

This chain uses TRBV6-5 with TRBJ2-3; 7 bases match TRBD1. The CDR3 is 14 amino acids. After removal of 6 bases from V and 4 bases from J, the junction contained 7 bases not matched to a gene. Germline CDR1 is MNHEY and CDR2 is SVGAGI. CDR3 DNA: TGTGCCAGCAGGCCGACAGGGTCCCCAGATACGCAGTATTTT. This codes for CASRPTGSPDTQYF.

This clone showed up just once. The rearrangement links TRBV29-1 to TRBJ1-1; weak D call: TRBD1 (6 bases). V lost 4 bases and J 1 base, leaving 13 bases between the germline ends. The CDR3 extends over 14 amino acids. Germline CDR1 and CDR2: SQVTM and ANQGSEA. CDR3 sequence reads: CSVAIRTANTEAFF. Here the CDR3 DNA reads TGCAGCGTTGCTATTAGGACAGCGAACACTGAAGCTTTCTTT.

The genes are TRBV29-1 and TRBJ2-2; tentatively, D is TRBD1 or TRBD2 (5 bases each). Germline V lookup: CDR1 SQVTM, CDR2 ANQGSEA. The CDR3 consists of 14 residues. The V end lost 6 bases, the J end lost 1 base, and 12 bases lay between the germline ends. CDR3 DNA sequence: TGCAGCGTACCCCGGGGCGGGAACACCGGGGAGCTGTTTTTT. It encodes CSVPRGGNTGELFF.

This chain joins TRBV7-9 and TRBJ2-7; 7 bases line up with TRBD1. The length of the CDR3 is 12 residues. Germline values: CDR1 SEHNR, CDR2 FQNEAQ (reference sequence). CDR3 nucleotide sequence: TGTGCCAGCAGCTTCCCCCGACAGGGCCTAGAGGTC. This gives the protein CASSFPRQGLEV.

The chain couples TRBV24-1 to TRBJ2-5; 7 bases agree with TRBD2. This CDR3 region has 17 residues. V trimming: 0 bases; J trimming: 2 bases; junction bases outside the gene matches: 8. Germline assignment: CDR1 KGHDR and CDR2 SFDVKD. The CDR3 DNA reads TGTGCCACCAGTGATTTGGTTTCAAGCGGGGCACAAGAGACCCAGTACTTC. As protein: CATSDLVSSGAQETQYF.

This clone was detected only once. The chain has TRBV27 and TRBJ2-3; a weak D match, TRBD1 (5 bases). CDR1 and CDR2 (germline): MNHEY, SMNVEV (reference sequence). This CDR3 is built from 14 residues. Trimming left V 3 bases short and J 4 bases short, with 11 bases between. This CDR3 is CASSFTGRADTQYF. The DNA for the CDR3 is TGTGCCAGCAGTTTCACAGGACGGGCAGATACGCAGTATTTT.

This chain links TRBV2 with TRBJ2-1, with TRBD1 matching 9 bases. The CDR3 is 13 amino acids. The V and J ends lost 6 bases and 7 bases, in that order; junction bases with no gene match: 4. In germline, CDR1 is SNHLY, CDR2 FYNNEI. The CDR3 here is CASRVQGANEQFF. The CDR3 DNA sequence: TGTGCCAGCAGAGTACAGGGGGCTAATGAGCAGTTCTTC.

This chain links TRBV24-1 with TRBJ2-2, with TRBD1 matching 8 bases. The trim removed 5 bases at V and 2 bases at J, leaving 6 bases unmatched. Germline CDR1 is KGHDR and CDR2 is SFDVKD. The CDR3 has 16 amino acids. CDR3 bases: TGTGCCACCAGTGGTGCCGGGACAGGAAACACCGGGGAGCTGTTTTTT. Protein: CATSGAGTGNTGELFF.

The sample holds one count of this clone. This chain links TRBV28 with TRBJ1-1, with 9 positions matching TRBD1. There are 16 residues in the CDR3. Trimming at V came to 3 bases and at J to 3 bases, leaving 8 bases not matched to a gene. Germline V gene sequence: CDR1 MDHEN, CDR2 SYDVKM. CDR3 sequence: CASSFPYRGRDTEAFF. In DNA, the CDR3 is TGTGCCAGCAGTTTCCCCTACAGGGGGCGGGACACTGAAGCTTTCTTT.